This is a list of T cell receptor beta chains from one sample in a study of shared clonotypes between healthy human individuals. Generated by immunoSEQ multiplex PCR, the TCRdb table keeps only in-frame clones and is missing some. The sample shows millions of clones, just over 90% of them seen only once. Source material: naive CD4+ T cells from PBMCs. These receptors all stem from a man aged 18 to 29 in good health. Some clones in this sample may be carry-over from other donors' samples. Both conserved end residues are part of each CDR3. The D gene is left open where the match is weak. Clone size appears in some rows only: once, few, many, or a class for an expanded clone.

abundance	j_gene	d_gene	v_gene	CDR3aa	CDR3nt
.	TRBJ2-1	.	TRBV4-3	CASSQDYGTPSYNEQFF	TGCGCCAGCAGCCAAGACTACGGGACTCCATCCTACAATGAGCAGTTCTTC
.	TRBJ2-7	.	TRBV28	CASSSPGLSYEQYF	TGTGCCAGCAGTTCCCCGGGACTCTCCTACGAGCAGTACTTC
.	TRBJ1-5	.	TRBV4-2	CASSQGGAPRQPQHF	TGTGCCAGCAGCCAAGGGGGTGCCCCCCGACAACCCCAGCATTTT
.	TRBJ2-2	TRBD1	TRBV5-1	CASSTQGVEVTGELFF	TGCGCCAGCAGCACACAGGGGGTTGAGGTGACCGGGGAGCTGTTTTTT
.	TRBJ2-2	TRBD2	TRBV19	CASSRRGLTNTGELFF	TGTGCCAGTAGTAGGAGGGGACTAACCAACACCGGGGAGCTGTTTTTT
.	TRBJ1-2	.	TRBV18	CASSPDKNYGYTF	TGTGCCAGCTCACCGGACAAGAACTATGGCTACACCTTC
.	TRBJ2-7	.	TRBV28	CASSFRGGEQYF	TGTGCCAGCAGTTTCAGGGGCGGCGAGCAGTACTTC
once	TRBJ1-4	.	TRBV9	CASSVAGEQYEKLFF	TGTGCCAGCAGCGTAGCAGGGGAGCAGTATGAAAAACTGTTTTTT
.	TRBJ2-2	.	TRBV5-1	CASSADTRDTGELFF	TGCGCCAGCAGCGCGGACACGCGGGACACCGGGGAGCTGTTTTTT
.	TRBJ2-1	TRBD2	TRBV29-1	CSAVGGRGTRWGNEQFF	TGCAGCGCCGTGGGAGGGCGCGGGACTAGGTGGGGCAATGAGCAGTTCTTC
.	TRBJ2-5	.	TRBV11-3	CASSLGGEDHETQYF	TGTGCCAGCAGCTTAGGGGGGGAAGATCACGAGACCCAGTACTTC
.	TRBJ2-3	TRBD2	TRBV4-2	CASSYGRATTDTQYF	TGTGCCAGCAGCTACGGGAGGGCAACCACAGATACGCAGTATTTT
.	TRBJ1-5	TRBD1	TRBV18	CASSPQGASSNQPQHF	TGTGCCAGCTCACCTCAGGGGGCGTCGAGCAATCAGCCCCAGCATTTT
.	TRBJ2-7	TRBD2	TRBV7-9	CASSLAGLAGWAYF	TGTGCCAGCAGCTTAGCCGGACTAGCGGGATGGGCGTACTTC
.	TRBJ1-5	TRBD1	TRBV7-8	CASSPTGASNQPQHF	TGTGCCAGCAGTCCTACAGGGGCCAGCAATCAGCCCCAGCATTTT
.	TRBJ2-2	.	TRBV11-2	CASSLVRDIYAGELFF	TGTGCCAGCAGCTTAGTGCGGGATATCTATGCCGGGGAGCTGTTTTTT
once	TRBJ2-7	.	TRBV18	CASSKVTNTYEQYF	TGTGCCAGCTCAAAAGTGACAAATACCTACGAGCAGTACTTC
.	TRBJ1-2	TRBD1	TRBV28	CASSTTDRGHRYGYTF	TGTGCCAGCAGTACTACGGACAGGGGGCATAGATATGGCTACACCTTC
.	TRBJ2-5	.	TRBV4-2	CASSQGGTERQETQYF	TGTGCCAGCAGCCAGGGCGGGACAGAGAGACAAGAGACCCAGTACTTC
.	TRBJ2-1	.	TRBV28	CASSYVDRTYNEQFF	TGTGCCAGCAGTTACGTGGACAGAACCTACAATGAGCAGTTCTTC
.	TRBJ1-1	.	TRBV28	CASSLQQPVEAFF	TGTGCCAGCAGTTTACAACAGCCCGTTGAAGCTTTCTTT
.	TRBJ1-6	.	TRBV29-1	CSVDFDGAGLLHF	TGCAGCGTTGATTTTGACGGGGCTGGTCTCCTCCACTTT
.	TRBJ1-1	.	TRBV18	CASSPGAGAFWSEAFF	TGTGCCAGCTCACCCGGGGCGGGGGCCTTTTGGTCTGAAGCTTTCTTT
.	TRBJ1-2	.	TRBV27	CASRSLAEGVNYGYTF	TGTGCCAGCAGATCCCTCGCGGAGGGGGTTAACTATGGCTACACCTTC
.	TRBJ2-2	.	TRBV7-3	CASSATGTYTGELFF	TGTGCCAGCAGCGCAACCGGGACGTACACCGGGGAGCTGTTTTTT
.	TRBJ2-7	TRBD2	TRBV7-9	CASGASGGRGEQYF	TGTGCCAGCGGGGCTTCGGGAGGGCGGGGCGAGCAGTACTTC
.	TRBJ2-7	TRBD2	TRBV30	CAWGWTSGSCEQYF	TGTGCCTGGGGATGGACTAGCGGGAGCTGCGAGCAGTACTTC
.	TRBJ2-5	.	TRBV20-1	CSAGKETQYF	TGCAGTGCAGGAAAAGAGACCCAGTACTTC
.	TRBJ2-1	.	TRBV10-1	CASSCFPLGSATVNEQFF	TGCGCCAGCAGCTGTTTCCCCCTAGGGAGCGCCACAGTCAATGAGCAGTTCTTC
.	TRBJ1-1	TRBD1	TRBV29-1	CSVAWTGGTEAFF	TGCAGCGTTGCGTGGACAGGGGGTACTGAAGCTTTCTTT
.	TRBJ1-1	TRBD1	TRBV7-9	CASSPQDRGTEAFF	TGTGCCAGCAGCCCTCAGGACAGGGGCACTGAAGCTTTCTTT
.	TRBJ1-1	.	TRBV10-3	CATQTGRNTEAFF	TGTGCCACCCAGACGGGGAGGAACACTGAAGCTTTCTTT
few	TRBJ1-2	TRBD1	TRBV28	CASRPRGQGGHGYTF	TGTGCCAGCAGACCCCGAGGACAGGGAGGGCATGGCTACACCTTC
.	TRBJ2-3	.	TRBV9	CASSGAPSTLGSFTDTQYF	TGTGCCAGCAGCGGGGCTCCTAGTACTCTGGGATCTTTCACAGATACGCAGTATTTT